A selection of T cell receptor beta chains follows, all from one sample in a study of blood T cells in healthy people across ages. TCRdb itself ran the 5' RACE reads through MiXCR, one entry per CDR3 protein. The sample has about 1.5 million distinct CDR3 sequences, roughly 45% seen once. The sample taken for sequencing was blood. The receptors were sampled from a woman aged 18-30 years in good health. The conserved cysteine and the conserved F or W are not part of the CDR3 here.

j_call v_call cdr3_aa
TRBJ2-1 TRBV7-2 ASRKFGGEQF
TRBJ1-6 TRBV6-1 ASSAGQGIYNSPLH
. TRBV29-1 SVEVGQGSEQY
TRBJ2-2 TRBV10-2 ASSVGAPGELF
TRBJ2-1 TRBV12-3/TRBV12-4 ASSPRQVRFGSEQF
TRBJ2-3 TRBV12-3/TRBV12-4 ASTPRGTYHTQY
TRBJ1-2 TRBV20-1 SAGEESYGYT
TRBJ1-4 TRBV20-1 SASQGAGEKLF
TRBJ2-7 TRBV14 ASSLSFVGKVEQY
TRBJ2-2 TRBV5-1 ASSDPGLHVTGELF
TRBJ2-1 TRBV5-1 ASSLVVTGTGNEQF
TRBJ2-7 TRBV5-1 ASAGGREQY
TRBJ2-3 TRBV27 ASSLSRLAASTDTQY
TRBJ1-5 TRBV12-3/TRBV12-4 ASSLEGGRSNQPQH
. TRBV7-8 ASSLLAGGPGYEQY
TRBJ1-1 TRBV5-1 ASSITPTGRLGAF
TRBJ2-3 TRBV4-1 ASSPNSEPLLDTQY
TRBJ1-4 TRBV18 ASSPQLRAEKLF
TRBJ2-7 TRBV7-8 ASISEYNEQY
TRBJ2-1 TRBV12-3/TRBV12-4 ASGAVGEQF
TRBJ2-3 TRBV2 ASNWGDSTDTQY
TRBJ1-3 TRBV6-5 ATLAPGGYGNTIY
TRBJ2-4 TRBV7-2 ASSQEMENLKNIQY
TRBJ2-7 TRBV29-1 SVGESEQY
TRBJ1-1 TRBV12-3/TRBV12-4 ASRQTGGSPRAF
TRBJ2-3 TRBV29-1 SVRLAGLTDTQY
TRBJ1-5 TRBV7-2 ASSLVQGQGQPQH
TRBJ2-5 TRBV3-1 ASSLRSRGETQY
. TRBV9 ASNVQGARGDEQY
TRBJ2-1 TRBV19 ASQDVNEQF
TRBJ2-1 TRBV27 ASSYGAGSSYNEQF
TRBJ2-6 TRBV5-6 ASSRGQGNALT
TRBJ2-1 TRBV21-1 ASVGRPYPSNNEQF
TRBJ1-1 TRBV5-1 ASSQGTGGAQAF
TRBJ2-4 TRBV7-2 ASSPRGVGSKNIQY
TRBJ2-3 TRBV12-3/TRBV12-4 ASSLALQGHMNTQY
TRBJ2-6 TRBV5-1 ASSLKGSGANVLT
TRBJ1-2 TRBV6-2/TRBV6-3 ASKTQTGTFYGYT
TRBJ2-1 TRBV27 ASGPVERGEQF
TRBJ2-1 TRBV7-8 ASSLGVRSPTYEQF
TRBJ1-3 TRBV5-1 ASRSGGTGNTIY
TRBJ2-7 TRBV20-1 SATLGTYSYEQY
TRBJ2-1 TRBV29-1 SVESMDRGYNEQF
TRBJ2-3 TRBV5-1 ASTIAGGLIADTQY
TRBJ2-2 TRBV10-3 AIVGNMDTGELF
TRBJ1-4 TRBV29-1 SVAGSQATNEKLF
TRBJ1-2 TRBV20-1 SARTRERAPYGYT
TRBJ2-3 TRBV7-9 ASWEGPDTQY
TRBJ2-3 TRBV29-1 SVEDPGSDTQY
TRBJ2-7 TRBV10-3 AIMGLDYEQY
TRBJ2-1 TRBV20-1 SARSGLGLDEQF
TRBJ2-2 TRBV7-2 ASSPGLAGVIGTGELF
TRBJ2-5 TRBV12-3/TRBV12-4 ASSPAGTGQETQY
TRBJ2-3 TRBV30 AWSTREADTQY
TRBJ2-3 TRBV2 ASRFIGLAEPTDTQY
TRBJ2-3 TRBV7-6 ASSLSTGGREDTQY
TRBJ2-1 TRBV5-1 ASSLAGLGGVNEQF
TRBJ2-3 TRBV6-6 ASTTGSGSGAWDTQY
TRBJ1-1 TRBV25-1 ASSEPTENTEAF